What follows is one TCR beta chain and its context. These data come from a study of blood T cell repertoires in COVID-19. As handled by the study authors: Amplification of reference gene primers provided the estimated nucleated cell counts. Method: immunoSEQ multiplex PCR; TCRdb's copy keeps in-frame clones and lacks some. D and trimming were read from the DNA, whereas the V and J calls and clone size are those reported in that table. The sample lists about 120,000 clones, 85% to 90% occurring once. Per germline, CDR1 SEHNR and CDR2 FQNEAQ (reference sequence). V was clipped by 2 bases and J by 2 bases, with 16 bases between them. CDR3 length: 17 amino acids.

This receptor was identified in an older woman with COVID-19, enrolled during active disease. The rearrangement links TRBV7-9 to TRBJ1-3, with D unresolved. The source material was peripheral blood. DNA of the CDR3: TGTGCCAGCAGCTTACAGGCCTCGAAAGAACCTGGAAACACCATATATTTT. Translating gives CASSLQASKEPGNTIYF.